These 10 T cell receptor beta chains were sequenced from one sample in a study of CD8+CD57+ T cells in acquired aplastic anemia. The sequenced patients had an expansion of CD8+CD57+ cells seen by flow cytometry. The template for TCR beta VDJ and CDR3 sequence profiling was genomic DNA. TCRdb reprocessed the reads with MiXCR, giving one entry per CDR3 protein. The table has 180,000 or so distinct CDR3 sequences, roughly 63% seen once; the top ten hold roughly 43%. Sequenced material: sorted CD4+, CD8+, or CD8+CD57+ T cells (not recorded which) from PBMCs. The origin of the receptors is a human donor with aplastic anemia.

Concerning this clonotype itself: As the CDR3 is not closed by the conserved phenylalanine or tryptophan, this likely results from a read error. Because the CDR3's place on the DNA is in doubt, the DNA is left out and the CDR3 is given as listed by TCRdb. The gene calls are TRBV7-8 and TRBJ2-3; no check of the table's D call, TRBD1, against the DNA was made. The CDR3 totals 11 residues, both ends included. Looked up from germline, CDR1 is SGHVS and CDR2 is FQNEAQ. The CDR3 sequence is CASSLARDTVY.

This clonotype turned up a few times. The gene calls are TRBV7-9 and TRBJ2-2; D is unresolved. V was cut by 6 bases and J by 7 bases, with 6 bases left in between. Germline V gives CDR1 SEHNR, CDR2 FQNEAQ (reference sequence). The CDR3 extends over 11 amino acids. CDR3 nucleotides: TGTGCCAGCAGTGCCGACGGGGAGCTGTTTTTT. Its translation is CASSADGELFF.

The V gene is TRBV6-5, the J gene TRBJ1-5, with D unclear. The CDR3 is made up of 15 amino acids. The ends were cut back, 6 bases at V and 4 bases at J, with 16 bases in the middle. The germline V gene has CDR1 MNHEY and CDR2 SVGAGI. As DNA, the CDR3 is TGTGCCAGCAGCCCAGTCACCGGGAGGAATCAGCCCCAGCATTTT. Translation: CASSPVTGRNQPQHF.

CDR3 region: CASSWGTDYEQYF. Here the CDR3 DNA reads TGCGCCAGCAGCTGGGGGACAGATTACGAGCAGTACTTC. This rearrangement joins TRBV5-1 to TRBJ2-7, with TRBD1 identical over 7 bases. CDR1 and CDR2 from the germline V gene are SGHRS and YFSETQ. The CDR3 sequence is 13 residues long. The V segment lost 3 bases and the J segment 4 bases; nucleotides outside the gene matches: 4. The full variable domain, rest sourced from reference TRBV5-1 and TRBJ2-7, is KAGVTQTPRYLIKTRGQQVTLSCSPISGHRSVSWYQQTPGQGLQFLFEYFSETQRNKGNFPGRFSGRQFSNSRSEMNVSTLELGDSALYLCASSWGTDYEQYFGPGTRLTVT.

This clonotype was recorded once. J is TRBJ2-7 and V is TRBV7-8, with TRBD2 matching 8 bases. The V gene end was trimmed by 5 bases and the J gene end by 3 bases; junction bases not matched to a gene: 15. Germline CDR1 reads SGHVS; CDR2 reads FQNEAQ. The CDR3 runs to 17 residues. This CDR3 is CASSRDGGRLSYYEQYF. DNA of the CDR3: TGTGCCAGCAGCAGAGACGGCGGGAGGCTCTCCTACTACGAGCAGTACTTC.

This chain uses TRBV6-1 with TRBJ2-5; TRBD2 aligns across 9 bases. Germline-derived CDR1 and CDR2 are MNHNS and SASEGT. With V trimmed by 5 bases and J by 4 bases, 5 bases remained unmatched. The CDR3 length is 14 residues. The DNA for the CDR3 is TGTGCCAGCAGTTACGAGCGGGAGGCAGAGACCCAGTACTTC. Translation gives CASSYEREAETQYF.

The chain carries TRBV5-1 and TRBJ2-3; weak D call: TRBD2 (7 bases). This CDR3 is built from 17 residues. Germline V lookup: CDR1 SGHRS, CDR2 YFSETQ. Trimming removed 3 bases at V and 2 bases at J, with 19 bases between. The CDR3 region is CASSYPGEGNTTDTQYF. DNA for the CDR3: TGCGCCAGCAGCTACCCAGGGGAGGGAAACACCACAGATACGCAGTATTTT.

The V and J genes are TRBV20-1 and TRBJ2-3, with TRBD2 matching over 7 bases. The ends lost 0 bases at V and 3 bases at J; junction bases unmatched: 6. This CDR3 is 15 amino acids long. Looked up from germline, CDR1 is DFQATT and CDR2 is SNEGSKA (reference sequence). CDR3 sequence reads: CSARDPGLGTDTQYF. DNA of the CDR3: TGCAGTGCTAGAGACCCCGGACTAGGGACAGATACGCAGTATTTT.

The chain links TRBV7-3 to TRBJ1-2, with D perhaps TRBD1 (6 bases). The CDR3 totals 13 residues. Trimming cost V 2 bases and J 6 bases, with 10 bases left between them. Germline lookup yields CDR1 SGHTA and CDR2 FQGTGA. CDR3 sequence (DNA): TGTGCCAGCAGCTTAGGGGGGGGCCATGGCTACACCTTC. Its translation is CASSLGGGHGYTF.

This clonotype was detected many times. The J gene is TRBJ1-2, the V gene TRBV4-1, with 10 bases aligning to TRBD1. The J segment lost 6 bases and the V segment lost 6 bases, leaving 4 bases of the junction unmatched. Per the germline V gene, CDR1 is MGHRA and CDR2 is YSYEKL. This CDR3 is 13 amino acids long. The CDR3 DNA reads TGCGCCAGCAGGTTGACAGGGGGCGATGGCTACACCTTC. The encoded protein is CASRLTGGDGYTF.